These 27 T cell receptor beta chains share one sample of origin, sequenced in a study of shared clonotypes between healthy human individuals. Profiled with immunoSEQ multiplex PCR; TCRdb holds only in-frame clones, not every one. Of around 1,000,000 clones listed, roughly 77% are singletons. The sequenced material came from memory CD4+ T cells from PBMCs. Subset in this sample: CD45RA-negative fraction. Every receptor here comes from a man younger than 30 in good health. Some clones in this sample may be carry-over from other donors' samples.

This chain joins TRBV4-1 and TRBJ2-5, with 10 positions matching TRBD2. With V trimmed by 4 bases and J by 5 bases, 4 bases remained unmatched. Germline CDR1 reads MGHRA; CDR2 reads YSYEKL. The CDR3 consists of 14 residues. The CDR3: CASSPLAGSETQYF. The CDR3 bases are TGCGCCAGCAGCCCACTAGCGGGATCTGAGACCCAGTACTTC.

This clone is a singleton in its sample. This chain uses TRBV7-2 with TRBJ2-7, with unresolved D. Germline V gene lookup returns CDR1 SGHTA and CDR2 FQGNSA. Trimming took off 3 bases at V and 0 bases at J, with 9 bases between the two ends. This CDR3 is built from 14 residues. Here the CDR3 reads CASSFSESSYEQYF. In DNA form, the CDR3 reads TGTGCCAGCAGCTTCTCTGAGAGCTCCTACGAGCAGTACTTC. Full variable domain (remainder filled in from reference TRBV7-2 and TRBJ2-7): GAGVSQSPSNKVTEKGKDVELRCDPISGHTALYWYRQSLGQGLEFLIYFQGNSAPDKSGLPSDRFSAERTGGSVSTLTIQRTQQEDSAVYLCASSFSESSYEQYFGPGTRLTVT.

CDR3 DNA: TGTGCCAGTAGTCTGGCTACCCGGAGCACTGAAGCTTTCTTT. Translated, it gives CASSLATRSTEAFF. The chain uses TRBV19 and TRBJ1-1; no clear D. The V and J ends lost 5 bases and 4 bases respectively, with 14 bases between them. The CDR3 sequence is 14 residues long. Germline CDR1 and CDR2: LNHDA and SQIVND (reference sequence).

This chain uses TRBV7-9 with TRBJ1-5, with no clear D. Germline CDR1 SEHNR, CDR2 FQNEAQ (reference sequence). CDR3 size: 14 residues. With 3 bases removed from V and 5 bases from J, the gap between germline ends came to 11 bases. CDR3 in DNA: TGTGCCAGCAGCTTGTGGGGAGCGGATCAGCCCCAGCATTTT. It codes for CASSLWGADQPQHF.

V gene TRBV4-1 combines with J gene TRBJ2-4; 14 positions agree with TRBD2. J was trimmed by 4 bases and V by 5 bases; bases with no gene match: 7. Germline V CDR1 and CDR2: MGHRA, YSYEKL. This CDR3 region has 17 residues. The CDR3 loop is CASSSLGLAGVKNIQYF. CDR3 in DNA: TGCGCCAGCAGCTCGCTGGGACTAGCGGGGGTAAAAAACATTCAGTACTTC.

This chain links TRBV18 with TRBJ2-3; no reliable D call. CDR3 size: 16 residues. The V and J ends lost 0 bases and 0 bases respectively, with 10 bases between them. Per germline, CDR1 KGHSH and CDR2 LQKENI. The CDR3 DNA follows: TGTGCCAGCTCACCACCGGATGGTCGAAGCACAGATACGCAGTATTTT. Its translation: CASSPPDGRSTDTQYF.

This clone was observed a handful of times. The V gene is TRBV15, the J gene TRBJ1-1; TRBD1 might be the D (5 bases). Trimming took 10 bases from V and 1 from J, leaving 16 bases between them. The CDR3 spans 14 residues. Germline assignment: CDR1 LNHNV and CDR2 YYDKDF (reference sequence). The CDR3 DNA sequence: TGTGCCAGCAGATCGGGGGTACCGAACACTGAAGCTTTCTTT. This gives the protein CASRSGVPNTEAFF. Looking up the rest from reference TRBV15 and TRBJ1-1 gives the full variable domain: DAMVIQNPRYQVTQFGKPVTLSCSQTLNHNVMYWYQQKSSQAPKLLFHYYDKDFNNEADTPDNFQSRRPNTSFCFLDIRSPGLGDTAMYLCASRSGVPNTEAFFGQGTRLTVV.

The chain is built from TRBV6-1 and TRBJ1-2; no clear D. CDR3 length: 13 residues. V was cut by 4 bases and J by 8 bases, with 14 bases left in between. Germline values: CDR1 MNHNS, CDR2 SASEGT. The CDR3 region has the DNA TGTGCCAGCAGTGCGCAGGAAGCTCGGGGCTACACCTTC. This codes for CASSAQEARGYTF.

V is TRBV5-1 and J is TRBJ1-1; D call uncertain. This CDR3 is 16 amino acids long. The V end lost 0 bases, the J end lost 0 bases, and 12 bases lay between the germline ends. Germline V gene lookup returns CDR1 SGHRS and CDR2 YFSETQ. The CDR3, as DNA: TGCGCCAGCAGCTTGGTTACGGGTATATTGAACACTGAAGCTTTCTTT. It is translated as CASSLVTGILNTEAFF.

This chain connects TRBV10-3 to TRBJ1-2; no reliable D call. This CDR3 has 11 residues. The germline V and J ends were trimmed by 2 bases and 4 bases, with 2 bases remaining between them. CDR1 is ENHRY, CDR2 SYGVKD, per germline. The DNA for the CDR3 is TGTGCCATCAGTGAGGCCTATGGCTACACCTTC. It specifies CAISEAYGYTF.

The V gene is TRBV9, the J gene TRBJ2-5; D perhaps matches TRBD1 (6 bases). This CDR3 comprises 14 residues. CDR1 is SGDLS and CDR2 is YYNGEE in the germline V gene. V gave up 0 bases and J gave up 9 bases, with 15 bases separating them. CDR3 residues: CASSVDNDRTAQYF. CDR3 sequence (DNA): TGTGCCAGCAGCGTAGATAATGACAGGACGGCCCAGTACTTC. Together with reference TRBV9 and TRBJ2-5, the CDR3 gives the full variable domain: DSGVTQTPKHLITATGQRVTLRCSPRSGDLSVYWYQQSLDQGLQFLIQYYNGEERAKGNILERFSAQQFPDLHSELNLSSLELGDSALYFCASSVDNDRTAQYFGPGTRLLVL.

The chain couples TRBV19 to TRBJ2-4; D is perhaps TRBD1 (5 bases). CDR1 and CDR2 (germline): LNHDA, SQIVND (reference sequence). Trimming removed 4 bases at V and 5 bases at J, with 12 bases between. The CDR3 runs to 14 residues. The CDR3 nucleotides read TGTGCCAGTAGTAGAACAGGCCCCCAAAACATTCAGTACTTC. This sequence encodes CASSRTGPQNIQYF.

The rearrangement links TRBV2 to TRBJ2-7, with 13 bases aligning to TRBD2. V dropped 6 bases and J dropped 1; count of bases not matched to a gene: 3. Germline assignment: CDR1 SNHLY and CDR2 FYNNEI. This CDR3 has 15 residues. CDR3 bases: TGTGCCAGCAGAAGGACTAGCGGGGGATCCTACGAGCAGTACTTC. Protein: CASRRTSGGSYEQYF.

V usage is TRBV5-4 and J usage is TRBJ2-5; D may be TRBD2 (6 bases). CDR1 is SGHNT and CDR2 is YYREEE in the germline V gene (reference sequence). V was pared by 1 base and J by 4 bases, with 14 bases between. The CDR3 covers 15 residues. The CDR3 loop reads CASSLNWDSRETQYF. CDR3 DNA sequence: TGTGCCAGCAGCTTGAATTGGGACTCGAGAGAGACCCAGTACTTC. Full variable domain (outside the CDR3, taken from reference TRBV5-4 and TRBJ2-5): ETGVTQSPTHLIKTRGQQVTLRCSSQSGHNTVSWYQQALGQGPQFIFQYYREEENGRGNFPPRFSGLQFPNYSSELNVNALELDDSALYLCASSLNWDSRETQYFGPGTRLLVL.

The rearrangement uses TRBV18 and TRBJ1-2, with TRBD1 identical over 10 bases. This CDR3 contains 14 residues. Germline CDR1 KGHSH, CDR2 LQKENI. The V gene end was trimmed by 6 bases and the J gene end by 5 bases; junction bases not matched to a gene: 6. Written as DNA, the CDR3 is TGTGCCAGCTCGCCCGGGACAGGGGAATATGGCTACACCTTC. This encodes CASSPGTGEYGYTF.

Details on this clone: It may be a read error: a sequence one base away is much more abundant. The chain links TRBV5-6 to TRBJ2-1; possible D gene TRBD1, 6 bases. There are 15 residues in the CDR3. The germline gives CDR1 SGHDT, CDR2 YYEEEE. V lost 4 bases to trimming and J lost 9 bases, with 20 bases between them. The CDR3 protein is CASSSPGQGWGEQFF. The CDR3, as DNA: TGTGCCAGCAGCAGTCCGGGGCAGGGGTGGGGTGAGCAGTTCTTC. Filled out from reference TRBV5-6 and TRBJ2-1, the complete variable domain reads DAGVTQSPTHLIKTRGQQVTLRCSPKSGHDTVSWYQQALGQGPQFIFQYYEEEERQRGNFPDRFSGHQFPNYSSELNVNALLLGDSALYLCASSSPGQGWGEQFFGPGTRLTVL.

The table lists this clone with a count of one. The chain combines TRBV6-6 with TRBJ2-1; 13 bases are a match to TRBD2. This CDR3 is built from 16 residues. Trimming cost V 4 bases and J 6 bases; bases outside gene matches: 6. CDR1 MNHNY and CDR2 SVGAGI come from the germline V gene (reference sequence). CDR3 in amino acids: CASSSPTSGRPNEQFF. CDR3 bases: TGTGCCAGCAGTTCCCCGACTAGCGGGAGGCCCAATGAGCAGTTCTTC.

This chain links TRBV10-3 with TRBJ2-7; 8 bases are shared with TRBD1. Germline V gives CDR1 ENHRY, CDR2 SYGVKD. This CDR3 is 13 amino acids long. J lost 3 bases, V lost 7 bases, and 5 bases had no gene match. CDR3 amino acids: CAIMDRVIYEQYF. CDR3 nucleotide sequence: TGTGCCATCATGGACAGGGTGATCTACGAGCAGTACTTC.

J is TRBJ2-2 and V is TRBV2; 7 nucleotides match TRBD1. V was clipped by 5 bases and J by 4 bases; unmatched bases: 4. This CDR3 region has 14 residues. Per germline, CDR1 SNHLY and CDR2 FYNNEI. The CDR3 sequence: CASSRSGGTGELFF. The CDR3 nucleotides are TGTGCCAGCAGTAGGTCAGGGGGCACCGGGGAGCTGTTTTTT.

The chain recombines TRBV28 with TRBJ2-7; D unclear. Trimming left V 7 bases short and J 3 bases short, with 4 bases between. Germline CDR1 reads MDHEN; CDR2 reads SYDVKM. The CDR3 covers 10 residues. CDR3 in amino acids: CASKDYEQYF. CDR3 coding DNA: TGTGCCAGCAAAGACTACGAGCAGTACTTC.

This chain uses TRBV5-4 with TRBJ2-1, with TRBD2 as a possible D gene (5 bases). The CDR3 is 14 amino acids. Germline lookup yields CDR1 SGHNT and CDR2 YYREEE (reference sequence). Trimming pared 7 bases from V and 5 bases from J, leaving 16 bases between. Here the CDR3 reads CASGREGSNNEQFF. DNA for the CDR3: TGTGCCAGCGGCCGAGAGGGATCCAACAATGAGCAGTTCTTC.

The gene calls are TRBV5-1 and TRBJ2-5; D is unresolved. This CDR3 spans 13 amino acids. Trimming removed 4 bases at V and 5 bases at J, with 12 bases between. Germline CDR1 is SGHRS and CDR2 is YFSETQ. The CDR3 nucleotides are TGCGCCAGCAGCGGCAGCTCGGGCGAGACCCAGTACTTC. It is translated as CASSGSSGETQYF.

This clone was picked up one time. V and J are TRBV18 and TRBJ2-7, with TRBD1 identical over 10 bases. Trimming took 5 bases from V and 2 from J; bases not matched to a gene: 6. Germline V gene sequence: CDR1 KGHSH, CDR2 LQKENI. The length of the CDR3 is 15 residues. The DNA for the CDR3 is TGTGCCAGCTCAGATGGACAGGGGGATGCCTACGAGCAGTACTTC. Encoded protein: CASSDGQGDAYEQYF.

This chain links TRBV6-6 with TRBJ2-7, with 7 bases lining up with TRBD2. Germline loops: CDR1 MNHNY, CDR2 SVGAGI (reference sequence). The CDR3 extends over 15 amino acids. V shed 0 bases, J shed 0 bases, and the junction held 2 bases outside the gene matches. CDR3 DNA: TGTGCCAGCAGTTACTCGGCGGGAGCCTCCTACGAGCAGTACTTC. This encodes CASSYSAGASYEQYF.

A few counts support this clone. The chain links TRBV6-1 to TRBJ1-6; D may be TRBD1 (5 bases). The germline V gene encodes CDR1 MNHNS and CDR2 SASEGT. The CDR3 covers 16 residues. The V end lost 2 bases, the J end lost 6 bases, and 14 bases lay between the germline ends. The CDR3 coding sequence is TGTGCCAGCAGTGAAAGTGGGACGGCCAGTAATTCACCCCTCCACTTT. This codes for CASSESGTASNSPLHF.

The V call is TRBV9, the J call TRBJ2-1; D ambiguous. The germline CDR1 and CDR2 sequences are SGDLS and YYNGEE. The CDR3 covers 15 residues. Between the trimmed V and J ends, which lost 1 base and 1 base, there was a span of 9 bases. CDR3 amino acids: CASSVRQESYNEQFF. In nucleotides, the CDR3 is TGTGCCAGCAGCGTACGTCAGGAATCCTACAATGAGCAGTTCTTC.

V is TRBV9 and J is TRBJ1-2; D unresolved. The CDR3 has 16 amino acids. Germline lookup yields CDR1 SGDLS and CDR2 YYNGEE. Trimming left V 0 bases short and J 8 bases short, with 20 bases between. DNA of the CDR3: TGTGCCAGCAGCGTAGATGACGGGAGAATGACTATGGGCTACACCTTC. This encodes CASSVDDGRMTMGYTF.